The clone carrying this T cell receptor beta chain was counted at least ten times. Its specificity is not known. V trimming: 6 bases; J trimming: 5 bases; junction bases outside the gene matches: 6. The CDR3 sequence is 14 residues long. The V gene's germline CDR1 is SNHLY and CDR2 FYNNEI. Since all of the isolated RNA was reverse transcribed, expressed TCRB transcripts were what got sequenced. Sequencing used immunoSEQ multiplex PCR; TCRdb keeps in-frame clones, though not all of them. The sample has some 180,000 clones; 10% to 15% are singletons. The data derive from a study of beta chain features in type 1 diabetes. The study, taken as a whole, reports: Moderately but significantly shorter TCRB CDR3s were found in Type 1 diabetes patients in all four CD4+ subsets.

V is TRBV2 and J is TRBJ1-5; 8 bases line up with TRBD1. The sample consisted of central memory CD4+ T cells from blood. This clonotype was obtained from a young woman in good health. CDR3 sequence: CASSQDRVYQPQHF. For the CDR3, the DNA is TGTGCCAGCAGCCAGGACAGGGTTTATCAGCCCCAGCATTTT. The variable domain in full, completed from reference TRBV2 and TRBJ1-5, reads EPEVTQTPSHQVTQMGQEVILRCVPISNHLYFYWYRQILGQKVEFLVSFYNNEISEKSEIFDDQFSVERPDGSNFTLKIRSTKLEDSAMYFCASSQDRVYQPQHFGDGTRLSIL.